This T cell receptor beta chain was identified in a study of shared T cell receptors in the human thymus. This clone was recorded only once. This CDR3 contains 17 residues. Germline CDR1 reads MDHEN; CDR2 reads SYDVKM. V was cut by 6 bases and J by 2 bases, with 19 bases left in between. Generated by immunoSEQ multiplex PCR, the TCRdb table keeps only in-frame clones and is missing some. The sample lists 500,000 to 550,000 clones, about 80% occurring once. A further study also used this sample, focusing on human thymus T cells. In that study: Resections from corrective heart surgery supplied the thymus tissue.

V is TRBV28 and J is TRBJ1-4, with D perhaps matching TRBD1 (6 bases). The clonotype comes from a boy younger than two with a congenital heart defect. Sequenced material: thymocytes. CDR3 protein: CASRPGGGFGTNEKLFF. CDR3 DNA: TGTGCCAGCAGACCGGGAGGGGGGTTTGGGACTAATGAAAAACTGTTTTTT.